This T cell receptor (beta chain) was sequenced in a study of blood T cells in healthy people across ages. Whole-study results and caveats: It was the long-lived donors that had more naive CD4+ cells and higher diversity than aged donors.

This clonotype came up a few times. Its target is not known. A sample-barcoded 5' primer and a J-beta primer mix were used in a second PCR of roughly 6 to 11 cycles. TCRdb redid the calling of the 5' RACE reads with MiXCR, one entry per CDR3 protein. The sample lists 450,000 to 700,000 distinct CDR3 sequences; roughly 29% were seen once. This CDR3 is 13 amino acids long. Germline lookup yields CDR1 MNHEY and CDR2 SMNVEV (reference sequence). V shed 3 bases and J shed 5 bases, with 10 bases lying between them. This chain joins TRBV27 and TRBJ1-2, with D unresolved. The clonotype comes from a woman aged 70-85 years in good health. The sample taken for sequencing was blood. This chain's CDR3 is CASSFYSTYGYTF. The CDR3 coding sequence is TGTGCCAGCAGTTTTTACAGTACTTATGGCTACACCTTC.